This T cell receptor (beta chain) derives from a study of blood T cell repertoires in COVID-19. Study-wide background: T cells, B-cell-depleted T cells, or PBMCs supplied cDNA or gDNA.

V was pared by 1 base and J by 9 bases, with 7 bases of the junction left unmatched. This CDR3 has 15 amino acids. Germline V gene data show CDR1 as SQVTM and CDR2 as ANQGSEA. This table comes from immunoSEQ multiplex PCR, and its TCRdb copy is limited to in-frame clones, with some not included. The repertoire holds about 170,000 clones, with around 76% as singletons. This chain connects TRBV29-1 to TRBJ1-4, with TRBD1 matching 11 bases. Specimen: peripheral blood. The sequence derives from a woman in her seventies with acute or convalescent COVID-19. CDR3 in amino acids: CSVEGERTGGQKLFF. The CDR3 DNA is TGCAGCGTTGAAGGCGAGAGGACAGGGGGCCAAAAACTGTTTTTT.